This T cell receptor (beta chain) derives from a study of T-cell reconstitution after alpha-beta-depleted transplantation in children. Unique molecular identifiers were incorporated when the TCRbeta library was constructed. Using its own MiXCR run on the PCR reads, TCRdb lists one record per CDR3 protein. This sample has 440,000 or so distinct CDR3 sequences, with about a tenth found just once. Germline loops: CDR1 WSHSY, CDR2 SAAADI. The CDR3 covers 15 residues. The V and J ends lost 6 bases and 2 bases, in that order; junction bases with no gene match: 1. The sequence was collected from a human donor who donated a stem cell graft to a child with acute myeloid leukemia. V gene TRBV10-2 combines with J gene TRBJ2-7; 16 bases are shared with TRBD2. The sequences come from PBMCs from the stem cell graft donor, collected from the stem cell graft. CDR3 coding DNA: TGCGCCAGCAGGGGGACTAGCGGGAGGGCCTACGAGCAGTACTTC. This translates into CASRGTSGRAYEQYF.